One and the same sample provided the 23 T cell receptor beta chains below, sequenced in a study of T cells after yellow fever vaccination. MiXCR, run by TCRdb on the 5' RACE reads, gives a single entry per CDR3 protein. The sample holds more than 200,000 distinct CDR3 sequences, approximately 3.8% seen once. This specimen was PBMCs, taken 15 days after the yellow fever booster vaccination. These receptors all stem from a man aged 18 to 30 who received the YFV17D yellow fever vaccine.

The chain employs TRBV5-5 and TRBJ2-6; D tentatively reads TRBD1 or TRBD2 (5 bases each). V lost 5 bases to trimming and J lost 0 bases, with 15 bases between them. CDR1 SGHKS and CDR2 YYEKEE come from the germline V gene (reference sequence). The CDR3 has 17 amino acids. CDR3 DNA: TGTGCCAGCAGGGCCGGGACCCGATACTCTGGGGCCAACGTCCTGACTTTC. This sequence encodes CASRAGTRYSGANVLTF.

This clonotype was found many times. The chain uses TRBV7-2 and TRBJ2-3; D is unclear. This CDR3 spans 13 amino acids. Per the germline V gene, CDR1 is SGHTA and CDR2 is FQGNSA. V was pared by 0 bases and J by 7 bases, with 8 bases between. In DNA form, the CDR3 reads TGTGCCAGCAGCTTAGCTCACGGTTATACGCAGTATTTT. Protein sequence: CASSLAHGYTQYF.

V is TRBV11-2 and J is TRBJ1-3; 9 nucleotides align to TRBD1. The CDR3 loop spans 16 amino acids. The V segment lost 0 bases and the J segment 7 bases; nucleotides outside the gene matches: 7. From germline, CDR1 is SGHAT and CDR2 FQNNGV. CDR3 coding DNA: TGTGCCAGCAGCTTAGACCCCGGGACAGGGTCGAACACCATATATTTT. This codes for CASSLDPGTGSNTIYF.

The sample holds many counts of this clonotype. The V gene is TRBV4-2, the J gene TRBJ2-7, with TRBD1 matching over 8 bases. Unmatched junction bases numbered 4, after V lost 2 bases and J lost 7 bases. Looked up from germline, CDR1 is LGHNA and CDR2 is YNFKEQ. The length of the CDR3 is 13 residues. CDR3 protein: CASSQRTGREQYF. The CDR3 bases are TGTGCCAGCAGCCAACGGACAGGGCGGGAGCAGTACTTC.

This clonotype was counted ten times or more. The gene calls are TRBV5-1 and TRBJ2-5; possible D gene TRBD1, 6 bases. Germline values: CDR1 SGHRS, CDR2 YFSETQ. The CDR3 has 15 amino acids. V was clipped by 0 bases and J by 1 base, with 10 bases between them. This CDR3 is CASSLAQGPQETQYF. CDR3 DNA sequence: TGCGCCAGCAGCTTGGCTCAGGGGCCCCAAGAGACCCAGTACTTC.

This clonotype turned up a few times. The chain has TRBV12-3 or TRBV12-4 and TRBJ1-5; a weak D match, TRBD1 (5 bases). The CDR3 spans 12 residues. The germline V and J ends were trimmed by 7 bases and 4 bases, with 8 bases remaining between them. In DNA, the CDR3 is TGTGCCAGCACGGAGGGGAATCAGCCCCAGCATTTT. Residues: CASTEGNQPQHF.

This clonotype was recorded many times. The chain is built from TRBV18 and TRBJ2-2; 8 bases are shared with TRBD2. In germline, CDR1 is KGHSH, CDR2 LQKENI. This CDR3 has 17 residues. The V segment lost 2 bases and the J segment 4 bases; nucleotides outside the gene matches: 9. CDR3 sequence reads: CASSPYVAGGTTGELFF. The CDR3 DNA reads TGTGCCAGCTCACCATACGTCGCGGGGGGCACCACCGGGGAGCTGTTTTTT.

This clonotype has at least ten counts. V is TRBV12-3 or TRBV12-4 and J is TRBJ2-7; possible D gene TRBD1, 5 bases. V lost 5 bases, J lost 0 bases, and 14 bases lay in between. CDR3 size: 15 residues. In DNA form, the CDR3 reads TGTGCCAGCAGTCCTTCTCCAGGGAACTCCTACGAGCAGTACTTC. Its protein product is CASSPSPGNSYEQYF.

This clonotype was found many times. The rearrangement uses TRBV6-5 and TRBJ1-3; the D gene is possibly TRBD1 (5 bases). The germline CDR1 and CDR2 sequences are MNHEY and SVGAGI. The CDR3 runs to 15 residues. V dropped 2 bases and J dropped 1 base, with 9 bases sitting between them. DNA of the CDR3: TGTGCCAGCAGTTACCACGGGGCGTCTGGAAACACCATATATTTT. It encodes CASSYHGASGNTIYF.

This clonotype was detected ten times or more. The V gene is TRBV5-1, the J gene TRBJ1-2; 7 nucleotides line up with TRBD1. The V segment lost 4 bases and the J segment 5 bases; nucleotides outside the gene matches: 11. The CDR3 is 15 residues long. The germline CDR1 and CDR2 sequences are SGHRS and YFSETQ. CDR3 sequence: CASSVSTGWSYGYTF. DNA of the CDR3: TGCGCCAGCAGCGTATCGACAGGGTGGAGTTATGGCTACACCTTC.

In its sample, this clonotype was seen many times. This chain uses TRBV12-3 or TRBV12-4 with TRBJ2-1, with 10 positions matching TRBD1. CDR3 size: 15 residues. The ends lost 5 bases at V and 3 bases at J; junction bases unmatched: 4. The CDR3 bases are TGTGCCAGCAGTCCCGGGGACAGGGGCTACAATGAGCAGTTCTTC. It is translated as CASSPGDRGYNEQFF.

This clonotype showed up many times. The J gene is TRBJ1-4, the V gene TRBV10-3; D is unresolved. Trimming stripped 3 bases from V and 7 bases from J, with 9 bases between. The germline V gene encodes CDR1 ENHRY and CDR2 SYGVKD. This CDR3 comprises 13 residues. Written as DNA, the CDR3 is TGTGCCATCAGTGACGGGGTTAGTGAAAAACTGTTTTTT. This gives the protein CAISDGVSEKLFF.

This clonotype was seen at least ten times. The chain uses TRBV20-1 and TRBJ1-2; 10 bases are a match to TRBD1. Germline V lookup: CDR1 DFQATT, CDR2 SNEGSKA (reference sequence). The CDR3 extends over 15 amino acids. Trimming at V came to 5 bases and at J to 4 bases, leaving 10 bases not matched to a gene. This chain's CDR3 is CSAVTGGVWSYGYTF. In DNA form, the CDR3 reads TGCAGTGCTGTGACAGGGGGCGTTTGGAGCTATGGCTACACCTTC.

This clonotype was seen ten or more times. CDR3 nucleotide sequence: TGCAGTGCCCGTCCCGGGACAGGCCCAGCTAACTATGGCTACACCTTC. Translating it yields CSARPGTGPANYGYTF. The chain is built from TRBV20-1 and TRBJ1-2; 8 bases line up with TRBD1. Germline trimming cut 6 bases from V and 0 bases from J; bases unmatched to any gene: 12. The V gene's germline CDR1 is DFQATT and CDR2 SNEGSKA (reference sequence). This CDR3 has 16 amino acids.

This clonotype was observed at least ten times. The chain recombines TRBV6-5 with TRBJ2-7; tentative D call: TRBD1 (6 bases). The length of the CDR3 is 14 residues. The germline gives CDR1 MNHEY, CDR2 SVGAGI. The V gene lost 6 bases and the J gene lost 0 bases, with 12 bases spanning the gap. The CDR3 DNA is TGTGCCAGCAGAGAGGCAGGGGCCTCCTACGAGCAGTACGTC. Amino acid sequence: CASREAGASYEQYV.

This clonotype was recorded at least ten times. The CDR3 coding sequence is TGCGCCAGCAGCTTGGGGGACGGACCCTATGGCTACACCTTC. Translating gives CASSLGDGPYGYTF. V is TRBV5-1 and J is TRBJ1-2; tentatively, D is TRBD1 (5 bases). Germline V gene lookup returns CDR1 SGHRS and CDR2 YFSETQ. This CDR3 is 14 amino acids long. The V and J ends lost 0 bases and 4 bases respectively, with 10 bases between them.

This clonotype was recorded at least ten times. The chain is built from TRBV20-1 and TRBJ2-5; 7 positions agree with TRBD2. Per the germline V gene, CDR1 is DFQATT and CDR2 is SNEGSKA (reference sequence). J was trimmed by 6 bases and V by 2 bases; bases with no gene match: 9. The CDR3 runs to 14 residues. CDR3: CSARPWGEGKTQYF. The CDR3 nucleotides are TGCAGTGCTAGACCCTGGGGGGAGGGAAAGACCCAGTACTTC.

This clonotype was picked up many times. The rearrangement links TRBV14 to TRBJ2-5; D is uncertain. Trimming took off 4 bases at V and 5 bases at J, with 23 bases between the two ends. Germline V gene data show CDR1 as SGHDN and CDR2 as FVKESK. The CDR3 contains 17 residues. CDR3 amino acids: CASSLRLRTSSSETQYF. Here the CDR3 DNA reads TGTGCCAGCAGCCTACGCCTCAGGACGAGCTCTTCGGAGACCCAGTACTTC.

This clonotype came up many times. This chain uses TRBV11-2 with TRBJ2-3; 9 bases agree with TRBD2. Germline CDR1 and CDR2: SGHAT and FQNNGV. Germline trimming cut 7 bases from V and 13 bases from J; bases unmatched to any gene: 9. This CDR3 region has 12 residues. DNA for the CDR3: TGTGCCAGCACCGTTAGCGGGGGACGTGAGTATTTT. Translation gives CASTVSGGREYF.

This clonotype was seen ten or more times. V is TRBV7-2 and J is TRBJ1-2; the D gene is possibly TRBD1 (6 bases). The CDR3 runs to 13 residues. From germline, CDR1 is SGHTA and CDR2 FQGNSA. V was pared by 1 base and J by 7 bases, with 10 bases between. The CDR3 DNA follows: TGTGCCAGCAGCTTAGTGGGGGCGGCTGGCTACACCTTC. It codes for CASSLVGAAGYTF.

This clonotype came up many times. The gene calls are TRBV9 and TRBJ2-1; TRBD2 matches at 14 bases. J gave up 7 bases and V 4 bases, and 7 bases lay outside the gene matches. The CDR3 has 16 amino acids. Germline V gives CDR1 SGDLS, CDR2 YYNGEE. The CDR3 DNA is TGTGCCAGCAGCCCCAGGACTAGCGGGGGGACTAATGAGCAGTTCTTC. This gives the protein CASSPRTSGGTNEQFF.

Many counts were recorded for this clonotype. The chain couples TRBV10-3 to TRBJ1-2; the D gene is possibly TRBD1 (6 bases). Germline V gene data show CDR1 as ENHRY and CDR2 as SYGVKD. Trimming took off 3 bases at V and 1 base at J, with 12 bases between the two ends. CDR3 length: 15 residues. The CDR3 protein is CAISDRDTSNYGYTF. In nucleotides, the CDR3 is TGTGCCATCAGTGACCGGGACACTAGTAACTATGGCTACACCTTC.

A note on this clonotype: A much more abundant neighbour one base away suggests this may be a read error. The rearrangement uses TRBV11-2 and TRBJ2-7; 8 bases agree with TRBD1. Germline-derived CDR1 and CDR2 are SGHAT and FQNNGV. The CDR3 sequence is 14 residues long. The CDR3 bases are TGTGCCAGCAGCTGGGACAGGACAATCTACGAGCACTACTTC. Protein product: CASSWDRTIYEHYF.